This TCR beta chain was sequenced during a study of cytomegalovirus exposure and HLA in healthy donors. PCR used 60 Vbeta primers and 13 Jbeta primers. TCRdb keeps only in-frame clones here, not all; method: immunoSEQ multiplex PCR. The sample contains around 140,000 clones, 83% of which appear only once. In the case of this clone: Its antigen is undetermined.

Notes on the study in general: Analysis was carried out at a later point, and it linked a missense DCLRE1C variant to TCR beta V- and J-gene trimming.

Sequenced: PBMCs. The source of this sequence is a man aged 35-49 years in good health and CMV-seronegative.

The CDR3 loop is CASSDPQGPNEKLFF. DNA for the CDR3: TGTGCCAGCAGTGACCCACAGGGCCCCAATGAAAAACTGTTTTTT. The genes are TRBV2 and TRBJ1-4; the D gene is possibly TRBD1 (6 bases). The V end was cut by 3 bases, the J end by 5 bases, with 13 bases between. The CDR3 has 15 residues. Germline V gene data show CDR1 as SNHLY and CDR2 as FYNNEI.